This TCR beta chain was recorded in a study of blood T cell repertoires in COVID-19 (dated by TCRdb to 2019 to 2021). Regarding the research as a whole: Samples from collaborators originated in the United States, Italy and Spain and spanned both the acute and convalescent phases of COVID-19. The material from the prospective study consisted of cDNA or gDNA derived from T cells, B-cell-depleted T cells, or PBMCs. Samples were obtained from the ongoing ImmuneRACE study (first 160 participants) and from over a thousand subjects provided by 6 global collaborators. A de-identified subject ID, COVID-19 status, age in years and sex were almost always included in the sample metadata. Where available, HLA class I and class II types were taken from metadata supplied by the sample provider and were not determined by assay-based typing. The repertoires were made available in a free public database intended to serve as a resource for research on the immune response to SARS-CoV-2. The dataset comprised deeply sampled blood TCRbeta repertoires from subjects exposed to, actively infected with, or recovered from COVID-19. Study-wide findings and limitations: The amount of clinical and demographic metadata varied by source and participant and was provided uncurated.

TCRbeta CDR3 regions were amplified from genomic DNA by means of the immunoSEQ Assay, a bias-controlled multiplex PCR. On the study's bioinformatics: Nucleated cell counts per sample were estimated from amplification of reference gene primers within the assay. To quantify the absolute abundance of each unique TCRbeta CDR3 rearrangement, sequence reads were collapsed and filtered. For each sample, productive Simpson clonality was calculated as the square root of Simpson's diversity index across productive rearrangements. TCRdb obtained this table from immuneACCESS and retained in-frame rearrangements with V and J assigned. These tables miss some clones; where compared with another copy, unresolved V genes account for less than half of the shortfall, and the remainder is unexplained. V and J calls and clone size are those listed in that table; D and trimming were worked out from the DNA. For this sample the table gives approximately 200,000 clones, of which roughly 81% were detected only once. In total, the top ten clones hold around 0.97% of the sample.

Collaborating institutions collected whole blood in K2EDTA tubes following their own protocols. Collaborator samples were shipped for TCRbeta analysis as frozen whole blood, isolated PBMCs, or DNA extracted from either sample type. After removal of 5 bases from V and 2 bases from J, the junction retains 12 bases not matched to a gene. CDR1 and CDR2, looked up from the germline V gene (reference sequence), are MNHNY and SVGAGI. There are 17 amino acids in the CDR3, from cysteine to phenylalanine inclusive. Only the CDR3 portion is preserved as DNA: 51 bases, with reading frame beginning at the first base. As regards this clone: This receptor's antigen is unknown. Per-base qualities were not stored, and no clone one base away is much larger.

Sequencing was performed on peripheral blood. This receptor was obtained from a middle-aged man with acute or convalescent COVID-19. The rearranged chain carries TRBV6-6 and TRBJ1-1, with 9 central nucleotides matching TRBD1. The nucleotides are TGTGCCAGCAGTCTTTCCAAACAGGGGGCTGTTAACACTGAAGCTTTCTTT. Translated, this gives CASSLSKQGAVNTEAFF.